Below are 18 T cell receptor beta chains sequenced from a single sample in a study of cytomegalovirus exposure and HLA in healthy donors. Primers: 60 Vbeta forward and 13 Jbeta reverse. Only in-frame clones appear in the TCRdb table, and some are missing; sequencing was by immunoSEQ multiplex PCR. The data contain 110,000 or so clones, 65% to 80% of them singletons. The sample consisted of PBMCs. These receptors were obtained from a woman between 40 and 50 years old in good health and CMV-seropositive.

The chain is built from TRBV21-1 and TRBJ2-7; TRBD2, the table's D call, was not compared with the DNA. TRBV21-1 is flagged as a pseudogene. The CDR3 sequence is 15 residues long. CDR3 residues: CASSKTKREAYEQYF. For the CDR3, the DNA is TGTGCCAGCAGCAAAACCAAGCGGGAGGCTTACGAGCAGTACTTC.

The genes are TRBV6-1 and TRBJ1-6; maybe TRBD1 (5 bases). The CDR3 is made up of 13 amino acids. Germline loops: CDR1 MNHNS, CDR2 SASEGT. Trimming stripped 2 bases from V and 10 bases from J, with 9 bases between. This CDR3 reads CASSEQGQSPLHF. In DNA, the CDR3 is TGTGCCAGCAGTGAACAGGGTCAATCACCCCTCCACTTT.

The chain recombines TRBV18 with TRBJ2-7; perhaps TRBD1 as D (5 bases). V lost 5 bases, J lost 3 bases, and 11 bases lay in between. This CDR3 is built from 13 residues. Germline values: CDR1 KGHSH, CDR2 LQKENI. CDR3 in amino acids: CASSRLRDYEQYF. In DNA, the CDR3 is TGTGCCAGCTCAAGGCTCAGGGACTACGAGCAGTACTTC.

This clone was counted a few times. The rearrangement links TRBV19 to TRBJ1-1; possibly TRBD1 for D (5 bases). From germline, CDR1 is LNHDA and CDR2 SQIVND (reference sequence). V was cut by 5 bases and J by 0 bases, with 7 bases left in between. The CDR3 loop spans 13 amino acids. CDR3 DNA: TGTGCCAGTAGTTCAGGGATGAACACTGAAGCTTTCTTT. Residues: CASSSGMNTEAFF.

The CDR3 DNA is TGTGCCAGCAGCTTAGCTTCGGGCCTAAGACAGGGAGAAACTGAAGCTTTCTTT. Its protein is CASSLASGLRQGETEAFF. The chain carries TRBV11-2 and TRBJ1-1; 7 positions match TRBD1. V gave up 1 base and J gave up 5 bases; unmatched junction bases: 16. CDR1 SGHAT and CDR2 FQNNGV come from the germline V gene. CDR3 length equals 18 residues.

This chain connects TRBV7-3 to TRBJ2-1; 9 bases align to TRBD2. This CDR3 comprises 16 residues. Trimming removed 1 base from V and 3 bases from J; junction bases left unmatched: 4. The V gene's germline CDR1 is SGHTA and CDR2 FQGTGA. In DNA, the CDR3 is TGTGCCAGCAGCTTAAAAAGCGGGGGGAACTACAATGAGCAGTTCTTC. Its translation: CASSLKSGGNYNEQFF.

This clone came up once. This chain links TRBV7-2 with TRBJ1-1; weak D call: TRBD1 (5 bases). Trimming took 4 bases from V and 1 from J, leaving 13 bases between them. The CDR3 has 15 amino acids. Germline CDR1 and CDR2: SGHTA and FQGNSA. The CDR3 region is CASSSTALGNTEAFF. In DNA form, the CDR3 reads TGTGCCAGCAGCTCGACAGCTTTGGGGAACACTGAAGCTTTCTTT.

The chain employs TRBV6-1 and TRBJ2-3; 7 bases fit TRBD2. Trimming took 6 bases from V and 6 from J; bases not matched to a gene: 3. The CDR3 covers 12 residues. Germline CDR1 MNHNS, CDR2 SASEGT. CDR3 bases: TGTGCCAGCAGGCAGGGAGGGGATACGCAGTATTTT. It specifies CASRQGGDTQYF.

This sequence joins TRBV4-3 and TRBJ1-1, with D perhaps matching TRBD1 (6 bases). CDR3 length: 13 amino acids. Germline lookup yields CDR1 LGHNA and CDR2 YSLEER. The V gene lost 1 base and the J gene lost 3 bases, with 6 bases spanning the gap. CDR3 bases: TGCGCCAGCAGCCAAGCAGGGGACACTGAAGCTTTCTTT. Protein product: CASSQAGDTEAFF.

This clone was observed once. V and J are TRBV7-2 and TRBJ2-3; TRBD2 might be the D (5 bases). The germline V gene encodes CDR1 SGHTA and CDR2 FQGNSA. CDR3 length: 15 amino acids. V was cut by 4 bases and J by 1 base, with 12 bases left in between. The CDR3 DNA follows: TGTGCCAGCAGCTCGCAGGCCGGGGGCACAGATACGCAGTATTTT. Translation: CASSSQAGGTDTQYF.

The chain is built from TRBV28 and TRBJ2-1; 8 positions agree with TRBD2. The CDR3 covers 14 residues. The germline V gene encodes CDR1 MDHEN and CDR2 SYDVKM. V was pared by 6 bases and J by 5 bases, with 6 bases of the junction left unmatched. The CDR3: CASSPGLAHNEQFF. CDR3 coding DNA: TGTGCCAGCAGCCCCGGACTAGCCCACAATGAGCAGTTCTTC.

The CDR3 here is CASSQWDRGQETQYF. As DNA, the CDR3 is TGTGCCAGCAGCCAGTGGGACAGGGGTCAAGAGACCCAGTACTTC. This chain uses TRBV28 with TRBJ2-5, with 10 bases lining up with TRBD1. The CDR3 is 15 residues long. Germline CDR1 is MDHEN and CDR2 is SYDVKM. V gave up 6 bases and J gave up 2 bases; unmatched junction bases: 6.

This clone was seen only once. The chain uses TRBV13 and TRBJ2-7, with 7 bases that match TRBD1. The length of the CDR3 is 19 residues. Germline V CDR1 and CDR2: PRHDT, FYEKMQ (reference sequence). J lost 3 bases, V lost 6 bases, and 23 bases had no gene match. The CDR3 spells CASRRGRGGDGFQLYEQYF. CDR3 bases: TGTGCCAGCAGGAGAGGTCGAGGGGGCGATGGATTTCAACTCTACGAGCAGTACTTC.

This chain joins TRBV6-5 and TRBJ1-2; D is unresolved. Germline CDR1 MNHEY, CDR2 SVGAGI. Trimming left V 5 bases short and J 4 bases short, with 11 bases between. The CDR3 loop spans 13 amino acids. CDR3 loop: CASSKEGSYGYTF. DNA for the CDR3: TGTGCCAGCAGTAAGGAGGGCTCCTATGGCTACACCTTC.

V is TRBV9 and J is TRBJ2-3, with a tentative D call TRBD1 (5 bases). The germline CDR1 and CDR2 sequences are SGDLS and YYNGEE. The CDR3 contains 14 residues. Trimming shortened V by 0 bases and J by 2 bases, and 7 bases separated the two germline ends. In DNA form, the CDR3 reads TGTGCCAGCAGCGTAGAGGGGAACACAGATACGCAGTATTTT. The encoded protein is CASSVEGNTDTQYF. The variable domain in full, with the rest retrieved from reference TRBV9 and TRBJ2-3, is DSGVTQTPKHLITATGQRVTLRCSPRSGDLSVYWYQQSLDQGLQFLIQYYNGEERAKGNILERFSAQQFPDLHSELNLSSLELGDSALYFCASSVEGNTDTQYFGPGTRLTVL.

J is TRBJ2-5 and V is TRBV29-1, with D unresolved. This CDR3 contains 12 residues. Germline V lookup: CDR1 SQVTM, CDR2 ANQGSEA. V was cut by 2 bases and J by 11 bases, with 15 bases left in between. CDR3 coding DNA: TGCAGCGTTGAAAGGCGGAAGTCTGAGCAGTACTTC. Translating it yields CSVERRKSEQYF.

The gene calls are TRBV11-2 and TRBJ2-7; 7 bases map to TRBD1. Germline V lookup: CDR1 SGHAT, CDR2 FQNNGV. J lost 3 bases, V lost 3 bases, and 8 bases had no gene match. CDR3 length equals 15 residues. CDR3 sequence: CASSFQGQKNYEQYF. For the CDR3, the DNA is TGTGCCAGCAGCTTTCAGGGACAGAAGAACTACGAGCAGTACTTC.

The chain employs TRBV7-9 and TRBJ2-7; 7 bases agree with TRBD1. CDR1 SEHNR and CDR2 FQNEAQ come from the germline V gene (reference sequence). The CDR3 extends over 14 amino acids. The V gene end was trimmed by 5 bases and the J gene end by 2 bases; junction bases not matched to a gene: 6. The chain's CDR3 is CASSARDSTYEQYF. Here the CDR3 DNA reads TGTGCCAGCAGCGCGAGGGACAGCACCTACGAGCAGTACTTC.